This entry lists 21 T cell receptor beta chains sequenced from one sample in a study of cytomegalovirus exposure and HLA in healthy donors. Amplification used 60 Vbeta primers and 13 Jbeta primers. TCRdb's copy holds only in-frame clones and misses some; the assay was immunoSEQ multiplex PCR. In the table there are some 190,000 clones, 75% to 90% of which are singletons. Sequences were obtained from PBMCs. These receptors came from a girl aged 5-17 years in good health and CMV-seropositive.

V gene TRBV5-1 combines with J gene TRBJ1-1, with D hard to call. The CDR3 spans 13 residues. Germline V gene data show CDR1 as SGHRS and CDR2 as YFSETQ. V was trimmed by 0 bases and J by 0 bases, leaving 3 bases between them. As DNA, the CDR3 is TGCGCCAGCAGCTTGGCAGTGAACACTGAAGCTTTCTTT. Encoded protein: CASSLAVNTEAFF.

The chain is built from TRBV6-6 and TRBJ2-7; 7 nucleotides align to TRBD1. V trimming: 6 bases; J trimming: 9 bases; junction bases outside the gene matches: 5. CDR3 length: 11 amino acids. Germline values: CDR1 MNHNY, CDR2 SVGAGI (reference sequence). The CDR3 bases are TGTGCCAGCAGCCCTGGACAGGCGCAGTACTTC. Residues: CASSPGQAQYF.

The chain uses TRBV4-1 and TRBJ2-7; no firm D call. CDR1 is MGHRA and CDR2 is YSYEKL in the germline V gene. This CDR3 has 13 residues. Trimming left V 1 base short and J 6 bases short, with 10 bases between. The CDR3 DNA is TGCGCCAGCAGCCAAGGGTTAACATCCGAGCAGTACTTC. Amino acid sequence: CASSQGLTSEQYF.

On this clone: One junction end disagrees with the germline gene, perhaps due to a read error. The chain carries TRBV7-9 and TRBJ2-4; D unresolved. Looked up from germline, CDR1 is SEHNR and CDR2 is FQNEAQ (reference sequence). The length of the CDR3 is 12 residues. Here the CDR3 reads CSSSFTKNIQYF. The CDR3 bases are TGTTCCAGCAGCTTTACCAAAAACATTCAGTACTTC.

The chain is built from TRBV27 and TRBJ2-7; 9 bases agree with TRBD2. This CDR3 spans 12 amino acids. V shed 10 bases and J 5 bases; nucleotides not matched to a gene: 6. Germline V lookup: CDR1 MNHEY, CDR2 SMNVEV (reference sequence). The CDR3 DNA follows: TGTGCCACCGGGACTAGCAACCACGAGCAGTACTTC. This codes for CATGTSNHEQYF.

The chain carries TRBV14 and TRBJ2-1; D is perhaps TRBD2 (6 bases). V lost 0 bases to trimming and J lost 3 bases, with 12 bases between them. The germline CDR1 and CDR2 sequences are SGHDN and FVKESK. The CDR3 runs 16 residues. CDR3 bases: TGTGCCAGCAGCCAAGATGATCTAGCGAACTACAATGAGCAGTTCTTC. Its protein product is CASSQDDLANYNEQFF.

J is TRBJ1-1 and V is TRBV20-1; D unclear. The V end lost 6 bases, the J end lost 5 bases, and 10 bases lay between the germline ends. Looked up from germline, CDR1 is DFQATT and CDR2 is SNEGSKA (reference sequence). The length of the CDR3 is 11 residues. CDR3 sequence reads: CSAFRGTEAFF. The CDR3 region has the DNA TGCAGTGCATTCCGAGGTACTGAAGCTTTCTTT.

This chain joins TRBV27 and TRBJ2-7, with 11 bases identical to TRBD1. Germline V gene sequence: CDR1 MNHEY, CDR2 SMNVEV (reference sequence). This CDR3 spans 15 amino acids. The V and J ends lost 2 bases and 7 bases, in that order; junction bases with no gene match: 7. In nucleotides, the CDR3 is TGTGCCAGCAGTTTAAGGGACAGGGGGGTTGGGGAGCAGTACTTC. It specifies CASSLRDRGVGEQYF.

The genes are TRBV5-6 and TRBJ2-2; tentatively, D is TRBD2 (6 bases). The CDR3 sequence is 16 residues long. Germline V gives CDR1 SGHDT, CDR2 YYEEEE. The V and J ends lost 4 bases and 1 base respectively, with 14 bases between them. As DNA, the CDR3 is TGTGCCAGCAGCCTCCTGGGAGGAAGGAACACCGGGGAGCTGTTTTTT. Protein sequence: CASSLLGGRNTGELFF.

The chain is built from TRBV18 and TRBJ1-5; D is undetermined. The CDR3 has 18 amino acids. The V and J ends lost 3 bases and 1 base respectively, with 19 bases between them. CDR1 and CDR2 from the germline V gene are KGHSH and LQKENI. CDR3 nucleotide sequence: TGTGCCAGCTCACCTGAGGAGGGTTGGGGTGGCAGCAATCAGCCCCAGCATTTT. Translated, it gives CASSPEEGWGGSNQPQHF. The full variable domain, its missing parts supplied by reference TRBV18 and TRBJ1-5, is NAGVMQNPRHLVRRRGQEARLRCSPMKGHSHVYWYRQLPEEGLKFMVYLQKENIIDESGMPKERFSAEFPKEGPSILRIQQVVRGDSAAYFCASSPEEGWGGSNQPQHFGDGTRLSIL.

V usage is TRBV27 and J usage is TRBJ2-7; D gene uncertain. Germline loops: CDR1 MNHEY, CDR2 SMNVEV (reference sequence). The V and J ends lost 5 bases and 3 bases respectively, with 14 bases between them. This CDR3 is built from 14 residues. The CDR3 coding sequence is TGTGCCAGCAGTGCGCAATCTCTTGTCTACGAGCAGTACTTC. This encodes CASSAQSLVYEQYF.

This clone has only one observation. The rearrangement uses TRBV19 and TRBJ1-5; TRBD1 matches at 7 bases. V lost 5 bases, J lost 0 bases, and 4 bases stayed unmatched. The CDR3 length is 15 residues. CDR1 and CDR2 (germline): LNHDA, SQIVND (reference sequence). The CDR3 sequence is CASSPGQLSNQPQHF. The DNA of the CDR3 is TGTGCCAGTAGTCCGGGACAGCTTAGCAATCAGCCCCAGCATTTT. The whole variable domain, remainder taken from reference TRBV19 and TRBJ1-5, is DGGITQSPKYLFRKEGQNVTLSCEQNLNHDAMYWYRQDPGQGLRLIYYSQIVNDFQKGDIAEGYSVSREKKESFPLTVTSAQKNPTAFYLCASSPGQLSNQPQHFGDGTRLSIL.

This clone appeared a few times. The chain links TRBV6-1 to TRBJ2-7; D not certain. CDR1 and CDR2 (germline): MNHNS, SASEGT. Trimming stripped 7 bases from V and 2 bases from J, with 15 bases between. This CDR3 is 14 amino acids long. The chain's CDR3 is CASTERQPPYEQYF. The CDR3 DNA follows: TGTGCCAGCACCGAGAGGCAGCCACCCTACGAGCAGTACTTC.

This clone appeared a single time. The gene calls are TRBV5-6 and TRBJ2-1, with TRBD2 identical over 14 bases. The V gene end was trimmed by 4 bases and the J gene end by 7 bases; junction bases not matched to a gene: 10. Per germline, CDR1 SGHDT and CDR2 YYEEEE. The CDR3 length is 17 residues. The CDR3 DNA reads as TGTGCCAGCAGCAAATCTTCCGGGACTAGCGGGAGTAATGAGCAGTTCTTC. It encodes CASSKSSGTSGSNEQFF.

This sequence joins TRBV4-2 and TRBJ2-7; 8 bases match TRBD1. This CDR3 spans 15 amino acids. V dropped 3 bases and J dropped 2; count of bases not matched to a gene: 6. From germline, CDR1 is LGHNA and CDR2 YNFKEQ. CDR3 sequence (DNA): TGTGCCAGCAGCCAGGCCGGGACAGGAGCCTACGAGCAGTACTTC. It encodes CASSQAGTGAYEQYF.

About this clone: Relative to the germline gene, one junction end is altered; a read error may explain this. The sample contains more than one DNA sequence encoding this CDR3. The chain has TRBV6-1 and TRBJ1-1; no reliable D call. CDR1 is MNHNS and CDR2 is SASEGT in the germline V gene. The CDR3 is 15 residues long. The CDR3 loop reads CASSEYRVLNTEAFF. The CDR3 DNA follows: TGTGCCAGCAGTGAATATCGGGTCTTAAACACCGAAGCTTTCTTT.

The count of this clone is one. The chain links TRBV7-9 to TRBJ1-1; 7 bases line up with TRBD1. The J segment lost 0 bases and the V segment lost 5 bases, leaving 9 bases of the junction unmatched. In germline, CDR1 is SEHNR, CDR2 FQNEAQ (reference sequence). The CDR3 runs to 16 residues. The CDR3 nucleotides read TGTGCCAGCAGCCCCGGGACAGCAATCATGAACACTGAAGCTTTCTTT. Protein sequence: CASSPGTAIMNTEAFF.

In its sample, this clone was seen once. The chain couples TRBV10-2 to TRBJ1-1, with 8 bases lining up with TRBD1. Unmatched junction bases numbered 4, after V lost 5 bases and J lost 5 bases. CDR1 is WSHSY and CDR2 is SAAADI in the germline V gene. The CDR3 extends over 13 amino acids. In nucleotides, the CDR3 is TGCGCCAGCAGTCGACAGGGGACGACTGAAGCTTTCTTT. This translates into CASSRQGTTEAFF.

A few counts support this clone. The J gene is TRBJ2-1, the V gene TRBV13, with a tentative D call TRBD2 (7 bases). This CDR3 spans 21 amino acids. Germline assignment: CDR1 PRHDT and CDR2 FYEKMQ (reference sequence). V gave up 3 bases and J gave up 1 base, with 28 bases separating them. In nucleotides, the CDR3 is TGTGCCAGCAGCTTTAAATGGGTCTCGGGGGGCCGAATCCCTTCCTACAATGAGCAGTTCTTC. Its protein product is CASSFKWVSGGRIPSYNEQFF.

The rearrangement joins TRBV7-2 to TRBJ2-7, with TRBD2 matching 8 bases. Unmatched junction bases numbered 21, after V lost 4 bases and J lost 7 bases. From germline, CDR1 is SGHTA and CDR2 FQGNSA. The CDR3 is 18 residues long. The CDR3 DNA reads as TGTGCCAGCAGCTCCCCAACCCCGAGGACTAGCCCCAGGGGAGAGCAGTACTTC. Its protein product is CASSSPTPRTSPRGEQYF.

This chain uses TRBV6-1 with TRBJ1-5; TRBD1 agrees at 7 bases. The CDR3 length is 15 residues. From germline, CDR1 is MNHNS and CDR2 SASEGT. Losses at the gene ends were 2 bases for V and 4 bases for J; bases not matched to a gene: 5. The DNA of the CDR3 is TGTGCCAGCAGTGAAATTTCAGGGGGTAATCAGCCCCAGCATTTT. Protein: CASSEISGGNQPQHF.